This T cell receptor (beta chain) came from a study of beta chain features in type 1 diabetes. General study points: Type 1 diabetes patients showed fewer insertions and more deletions at VDJ junctions.

Germline loops: CDR1 SNHLY, CDR2 FYNNEI. The length of the CDR3 is 14 residues. V gave up 3 bases and J gave up 5 bases, with 10 bases separating them. In regard to this clone: The antigen remains unidentified.

Reverse transcribing all isolated RNA meant expressed TCRB transcripts were sequenced. Sequencing used immunoSEQ multiplex PCR; TCRdb keeps in-frame clones, though not all of them. This table has 850,000 to 900,000 clones, roughly 17% appearing once. Markers CD45RO/CCR7/CD25/CD127/CD95/CD27 served to sort CD4+ naive, central memory, regulatory and stem cell-like memory cells. Purity exceeding 95% was reached by all sorted populations. The receptor's source is a woman between 18 and 29 years old in good health. The material sequenced was naive CD4+ T cells from blood. This chain uses TRBV2 with TRBJ1-4; D might be TRBD1 (5 bases). Here the CDR3 reads CASSDDGGNEKLFF. The DNA of the CDR3 is TGTGCCAGCAGTGATGATGGGGGGAATGAAAAACTGTTTTTT.